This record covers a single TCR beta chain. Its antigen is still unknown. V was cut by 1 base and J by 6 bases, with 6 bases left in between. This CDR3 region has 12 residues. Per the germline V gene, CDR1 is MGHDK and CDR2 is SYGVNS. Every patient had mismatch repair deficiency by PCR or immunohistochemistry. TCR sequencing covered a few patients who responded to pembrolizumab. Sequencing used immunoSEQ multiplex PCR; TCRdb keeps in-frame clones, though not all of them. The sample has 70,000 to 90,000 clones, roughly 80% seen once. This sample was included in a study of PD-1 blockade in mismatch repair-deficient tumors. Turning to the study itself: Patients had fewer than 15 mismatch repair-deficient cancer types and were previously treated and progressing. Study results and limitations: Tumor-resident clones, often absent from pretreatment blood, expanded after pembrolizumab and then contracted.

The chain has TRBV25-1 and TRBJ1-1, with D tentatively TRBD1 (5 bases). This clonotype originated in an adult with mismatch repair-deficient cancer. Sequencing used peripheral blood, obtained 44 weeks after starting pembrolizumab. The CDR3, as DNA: TGTGCCAGCAGTGAATTGGGGGCTGAAGCTTTCTTT. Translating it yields CASSELGAEAFF.